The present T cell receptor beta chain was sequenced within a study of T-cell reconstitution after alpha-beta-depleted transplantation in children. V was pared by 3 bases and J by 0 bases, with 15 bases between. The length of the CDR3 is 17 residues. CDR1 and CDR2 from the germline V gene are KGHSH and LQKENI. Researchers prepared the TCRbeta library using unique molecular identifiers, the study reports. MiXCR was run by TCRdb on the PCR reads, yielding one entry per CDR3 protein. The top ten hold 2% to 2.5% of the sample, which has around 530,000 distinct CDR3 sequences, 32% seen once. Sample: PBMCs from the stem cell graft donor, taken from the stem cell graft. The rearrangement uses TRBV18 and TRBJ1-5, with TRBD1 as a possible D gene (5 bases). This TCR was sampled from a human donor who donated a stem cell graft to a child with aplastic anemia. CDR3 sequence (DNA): TGTGCCAGCTCACCGGGACTGGACCTATATAGCAATCAGCCCCAGCATTTT. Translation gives CASSPGLDLYSNQPQHF.